Below, 18 T cell receptor beta chains from the same sample are listed, as sequenced in a study of blood T cell repertoires in COVID-19. Profiling relied on immunoSEQ multiplex PCR, and the TCRdb table lists in-frame clones only, not all of them. The sample includes 150,000 to 200,000 clones, around 80% of them seen just once. Specimen: peripheral blood. Every receptor here comes from a woman of 80 years or more with active or convalescent COVID-19.

This sequence joins TRBV6-5 and TRBJ2-5; 8 bases map to TRBD2. CDR3 size: 15 residues. Germline-derived CDR1 and CDR2 are MNHEY and SVGAGI. V dropped 8 bases and J dropped 7; count of bases not matched to a gene: 15. CDR3 nucleotides: TGTGCCAGCTCGTTCGGGGGGGTCGGTCCCAGGACCCAGTACTTC. Protein product: CASSFGGVGPRTQYF.

The J gene is TRBJ2-1, the V gene TRBV5-6; possible D gene TRBD1, 5 bases. V lost 5 bases and J lost 4, with 16 bases in between. The CDR3 is 15 amino acids. Germline CDR1 and CDR2: SGHDT and YYEEEE. Written as DNA, the CDR3 is TGTGCCAGCAGAACAGGAGCAGGGTCTTACAATGAGCAGTTCTTC. It is translated as CASRTGAGSYNEQFF.

This chain uses TRBV19 with TRBJ1-1; no reliable D call. CDR1 and CDR2 (germline): LNHDA, SQIVND (reference sequence). This CDR3 has 13 residues. Trimming cost V 5 bases and J 1 base, with 8 bases left between them. Here the CDR3 DNA reads TGTGCCAGTAGTCCAACGGGGAACACTGAAGCTTTCTTT. This translates into CASSPTGNTEAFF.

The chain combines TRBV6-5 with TRBJ2-7, with D perhaps matching TRBD1 (5 bases). Trimming left V 6 bases short and J 2 bases short, with 17 bases between. Germline-derived CDR1 and CDR2 are MNHEY and SVGAGI. CDR3 size: 15 residues. CDR3 nucleotide sequence: TGTGCCAGCAGCTTAACAGGTGTGGCGACCTACGAGCAGTACTTC. Residues: CASSLTGVATYEQYF.

The chain combines TRBV7-2 with TRBJ2-4, with 9 bases matching TRBD1. The length of the CDR3 is 14 residues. The V segment lost 1 base and the J segment 7 bases; nucleotides outside the gene matches: 2. Germline V gene data show CDR1 as SGHTA and CDR2 as FQGNSA. CDR3 DNA: TGTGCCAGCAGCTTAGGGACAGGGGCGAACATTCAGTACTTC. Translation gives CASSLGTGANIQYF.

The chain carries TRBV7-2 and TRBJ1-1, with 10 bases identical to TRBD1. Unmatched junction bases numbered 7, after V lost 5 bases and J lost 4 bases. The CDR3 is 15 residues long. Germline CDR1 reads SGHTA; CDR2 reads FQGNSA. CDR3 DNA sequence: TGTGCCAGCAGCCCACTCCGACAGGGGGCCACTGAAGCTTTCTTT. Translating it yields CASSPLRQGATEAFF.

This chain uses TRBV7-2 with TRBJ2-4; the D is unclear. V gave up 1 base and J gave up 1 base, with 14 bases separating them. There are 17 residues in the CDR3. Germline V lookup: CDR1 SGHTA, CDR2 FQGNSA. The CDR3 here is CASSLVGFGKAKNIQYF. CDR3 bases: TGTGCCAGCAGCTTAGTCGGGTTTGGAAAGGCCAAAAACATTCAGTACTTC.

J is TRBJ2-2 and V is TRBV2; D uncertain. CDR3 length: 14 residues. Germline assignment: CDR1 SNHLY and CDR2 FYNNEI. Trimming stripped 7 bases from V and 1 base from J, with 10 bases between. CDR3 nucleotide sequence: TGTGCCAGCAACTGGGCAGGGAACACCGGGGAGCTGTTTTTT. Residues: CASNWAGNTGELFF.

V and J are TRBV25-1 and TRBJ1-2; TRBD1 agrees at 10 bases. Germline-derived CDR1 and CDR2 are MGHDK and SYGVNS. V trimming: 5 bases; J trimming: 7 bases; junction bases outside the gene matches: 4. The CDR3 consists of 13 residues. The CDR3 DNA sequence: TGTGCCAGCAGTCACGACAGGGGGCTTGGCTACACCTTC. This sequence encodes CASSHDRGLGYTF.

This clone has just one count. V usage is TRBV11-2 and J usage is TRBJ2-5, with a tentative D call TRBD1 (5 bases). Germline CDR1 is SGHAT and CDR2 is FQNNGV. The CDR3 length is 14 residues. Trimming left V 5 bases short and J 0 bases short, with 10 bases between. The CDR3 sequence: CASSRAGNQETQYF. In nucleotides, the CDR3 is TGTGCCAGCAGCCGGGCAGGGAACCAAGAGACCCAGTACTTC.

This rearrangement joins TRBV3-1 (or the pseudogene TRBV3-2) to TRBJ2-1; 10 positions match TRBD2. The ends lost 1 base at V and 2 bases at J; junction bases unmatched: 5. Germline CDR1 is LGHDT and CDR2 is YNNKEL (reference sequence). This CDR3 contains 17 residues. CDR3 DNA: TGTGCCAGCAGCCAAGGGACTAGCGGACTGACCTACAATGAGCAGTTCTTC. Protein sequence: CASSQGTSGLTYNEQFF.

This chain joins TRBV5-1 and TRBJ2-2; 9 bases map to TRBD1. The germline V gene has CDR1 SGHRS and CDR2 YFSETQ. The CDR3 spans 17 residues. Germline trimming cut 4 bases from V and 1 base from J; bases unmatched to any gene: 8. CDR3 nucleotide sequence: TGCGCCAGCAGCATATATCCGGGACAGGGGAACACCGGGGAGCTGTTTTTT. Its translation: CASSIYPGQGNTGELFF.

The chain couples TRBV27 to TRBJ1-5; 8 bases align to TRBD1. CDR1 and CDR2 from the germline V gene are MNHEY and SMNVEV (reference sequence). The CDR3 contains 15 residues. J gave up 5 bases and V 7 bases, and 10 bases lay outside the gene matches. CDR3 nucleotide sequence: TGTGCCAGCAAGCCGCAGGGGGCGCGTCATCAGCCCCAGCATTTT. Its protein is CASKPQGARHQPQHF.

The chain is built from TRBV18 and TRBJ1-2; 8 bases line up with TRBD1. The J segment lost 0 bases and the V segment lost 3 bases, leaving 6 bases of the junction unmatched. Germline values: CDR1 KGHSH, CDR2 LQKENI. The CDR3 runs to 16 residues. CDR3 nucleotide sequence: TGTGCCAGCTCACCGTCCGGACAGGGAGCTAACTATGGCTACACCTTC. Translating gives CASSPSGQGANYGYTF.

The genes are TRBV19 and TRBJ2-4; D perhaps matches TRBD1 (6 bases). CDR3 size: 15 residues. Germline V gives CDR1 LNHDA, CDR2 SQIVND (reference sequence). With 5 bases removed from V and 0 bases from J, the gap between germline ends came to 11 bases. This CDR3 is CASSGGSLAKNIQYF. As DNA, the CDR3 is TGTGCCAGTAGTGGGGGCAGCCTAGCCAAAAACATTCAGTACTTC.

This sequence joins TRBV11-2 and TRBJ1-1; D remains unclear. V lost 3 bases and J 2 bases, leaving 7 bases between the germline ends. The V gene's germline CDR1 is SGHAT and CDR2 FQNNGV. The CDR3 runs to 13 residues. CDR3 sequence (DNA): TGTGCCAGCAGCTTCTCCCCCAACACTGAAGCTTTCTTT. Protein product: CASSFSPNTEAFF.

The CDR3 nucleotides are TGTGCCAGCAGCTTAGATCCAGCCTCGCGACTGTTTGGTTCCTACAATGAGCAGTTCTTC. This encodes CASSLDPASRLFGSYNEQFF. The V call is TRBV7-6, the J call TRBJ2-1; unclear D gene. Germline values: CDR1 SGHVS, CDR2 FNYEAQ. CDR3 length equals 20 residues. V dropped 1 base and J dropped 1 base, with 23 bases sitting between them.

This clone appeared a single time. The genes are TRBV3-1 (or the pseudogene TRBV3-2) and TRBJ2-7; 13 nucleotides match TRBD2. The V segment lost 0 bases and the J segment 4 bases; nucleotides outside the gene matches: 6. This CDR3 spans 17 amino acids. Germline CDR1 reads LGHDT; CDR2 reads YNNKEL (reference sequence). CDR3 in amino acids: CASSQERGTSGAYEQYF. CDR3 sequence (DNA): TGTGCCAGCAGCCAAGAGCGGGGGACTAGCGGGGCATACGAGCAGTACTTC.